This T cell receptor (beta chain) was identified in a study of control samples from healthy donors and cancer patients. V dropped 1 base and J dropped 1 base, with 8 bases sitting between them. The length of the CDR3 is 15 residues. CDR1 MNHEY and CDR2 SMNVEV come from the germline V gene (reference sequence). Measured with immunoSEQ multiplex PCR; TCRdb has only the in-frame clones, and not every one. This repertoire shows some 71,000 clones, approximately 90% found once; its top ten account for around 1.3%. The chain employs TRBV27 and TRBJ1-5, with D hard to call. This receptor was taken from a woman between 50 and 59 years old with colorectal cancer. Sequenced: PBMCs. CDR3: CASSLLGISNQPQHF. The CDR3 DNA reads TGTGCCAGCAGTTTATTAGGGATCAGCAATCAGCCCCAGCATTTT.